The clone carrying this T cell receptor (beta chain) was found a few times. Trimming cost V 1 base and J 7 bases; bases outside gene matches: 10. CDR1 is MDHEN and CDR2 is SYDVKM in the germline V gene. This CDR3 has 17 amino acids. RNA transcripts were the source from which TCR beta CDR3 regions were amplified. First-round RT-PCR with HTBI primers preceded a second-round multiplex PCR. TCRdb passed the multiplex PCR reads through MiXCR, listing each CDR3 protein once. The profile shows over 500,000 distinct CDR3 sequences, 20% to 25% of them singletons. This record belongs to a study of Graves' ophthalmopathy and Graves' hyperthyroidism.

This sequence joins TRBV28 and TRBJ2-1; 10 bases fit TRBD2. Material for sequencing was peripheral blood. The sequence was obtained from a woman in her late teens or twenties with stable Graves' hyperthyroidism. Some clones in this sample may be carry-over from other donors' samples. DNA of the CDR3: TGTGCCAGCAGTTTATCGGGGCTAGCGGGAGTGGGTAATGAGCAGTTCTTC. This codes for CASSLSGLAGVGNEQFF.